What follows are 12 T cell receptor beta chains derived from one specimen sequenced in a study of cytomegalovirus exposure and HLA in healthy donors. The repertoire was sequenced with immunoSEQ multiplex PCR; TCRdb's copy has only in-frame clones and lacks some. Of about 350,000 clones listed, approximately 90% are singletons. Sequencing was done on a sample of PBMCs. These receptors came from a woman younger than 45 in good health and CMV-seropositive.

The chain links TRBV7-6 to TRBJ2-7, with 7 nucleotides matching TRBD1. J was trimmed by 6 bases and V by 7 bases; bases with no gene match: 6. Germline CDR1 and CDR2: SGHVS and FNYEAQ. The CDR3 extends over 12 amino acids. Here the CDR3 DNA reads TGTGCCAGCAACACAGGGGTCGGCGAGCAGTACTTC. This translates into CASNTGVGEQYF.

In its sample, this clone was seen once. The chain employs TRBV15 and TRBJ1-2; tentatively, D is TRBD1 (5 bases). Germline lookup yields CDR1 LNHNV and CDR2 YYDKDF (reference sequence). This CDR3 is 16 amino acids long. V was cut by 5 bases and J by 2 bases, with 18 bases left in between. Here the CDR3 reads CATSVGGDPANYGYTF. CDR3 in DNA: TGTGCCACCAGCGTCGGGGGGGACCCAGCGAACTATGGCTACACCTTC.

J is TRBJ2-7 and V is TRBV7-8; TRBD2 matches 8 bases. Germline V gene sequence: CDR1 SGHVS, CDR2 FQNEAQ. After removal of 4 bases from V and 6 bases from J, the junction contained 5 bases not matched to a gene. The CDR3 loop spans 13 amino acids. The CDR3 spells CASSSEGLGEQYF. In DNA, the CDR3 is TGTGCCAGCAGCTCGGAGGGACTAGGCGAGCAGTACTTC. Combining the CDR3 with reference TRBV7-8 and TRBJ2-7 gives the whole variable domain GAGVSQSPRYKVAKRGQDVALRCDPISGHVSLFWYQQALGQGPEFLTYFQNEAQLDKSGLPSDRFFAERPEGSVSTLKIQRTQQEDSAVYLCASSSEGLGEQYFGPGTRLTVT.

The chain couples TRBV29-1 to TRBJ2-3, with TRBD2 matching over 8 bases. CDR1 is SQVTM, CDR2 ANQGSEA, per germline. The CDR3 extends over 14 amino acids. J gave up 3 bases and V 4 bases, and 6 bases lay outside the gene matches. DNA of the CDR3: TGCAGCGTTGCGAAAGCGGGAGTAACAGATACGCAGTATTTT. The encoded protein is CSVAKAGVTDTQYF.

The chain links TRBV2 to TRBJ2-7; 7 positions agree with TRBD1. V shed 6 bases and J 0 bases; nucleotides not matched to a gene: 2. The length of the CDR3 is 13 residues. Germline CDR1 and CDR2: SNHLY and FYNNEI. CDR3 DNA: TGTGCCAGCAGAGGGACAGACTCCTACGAGCAGTACTTC. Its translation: CASRGTDSYEQYF.

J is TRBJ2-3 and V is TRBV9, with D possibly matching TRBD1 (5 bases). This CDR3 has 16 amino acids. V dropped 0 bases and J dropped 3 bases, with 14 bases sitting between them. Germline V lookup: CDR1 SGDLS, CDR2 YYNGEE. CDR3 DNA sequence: TGTGCCAGCAGCGTAGCTGGTCAGGGATGGACAGATACGCAGTATTTT. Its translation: CASSVAGQGWTDTQYF.

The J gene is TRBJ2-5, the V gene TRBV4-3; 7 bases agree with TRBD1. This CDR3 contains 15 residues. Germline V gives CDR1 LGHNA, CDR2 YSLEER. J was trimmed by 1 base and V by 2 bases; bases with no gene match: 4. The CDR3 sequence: CASSQRGQAQETQYF. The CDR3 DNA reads TGCGCCAGCAGCCAAAGAGGACAGGCCCAAGAGACCCAGTACTTC.

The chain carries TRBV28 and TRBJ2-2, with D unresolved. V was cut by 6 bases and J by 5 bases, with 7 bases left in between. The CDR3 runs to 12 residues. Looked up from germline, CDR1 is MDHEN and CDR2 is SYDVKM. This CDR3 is CASSPGTGELFF. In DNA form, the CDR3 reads TGTGCCAGCAGCCCCGGGACCGGGGAGCTGTTTTTT. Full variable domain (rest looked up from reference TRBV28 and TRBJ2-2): DVKVTQSSRYLVKRTGEKVFLECVQDMDHENMFWYRQDPGLGLRLIYFSYDVKMKEKGDIPEGYSVSREKKERFSLILESASTNQTSMYLCASSPGTGELFFGEGSRLTVL.

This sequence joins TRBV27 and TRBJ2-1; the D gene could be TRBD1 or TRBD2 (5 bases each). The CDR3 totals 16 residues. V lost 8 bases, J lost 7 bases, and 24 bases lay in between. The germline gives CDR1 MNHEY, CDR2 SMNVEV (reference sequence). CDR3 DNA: TGTGCCAGCGACCTGAGCAGGGTGGGGGTTAGGAATGAGCAGTTCTTC. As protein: CASDLSRVGVRNEQFF.

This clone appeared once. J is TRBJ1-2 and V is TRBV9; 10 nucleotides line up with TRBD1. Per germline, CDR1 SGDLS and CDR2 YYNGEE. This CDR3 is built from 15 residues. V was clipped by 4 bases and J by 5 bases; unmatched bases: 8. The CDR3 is CASSTGQGGGYGYTF. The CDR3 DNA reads TGTGCCAGCAGCACTGGACAGGGGGGAGGGTATGGCTACACCTTC. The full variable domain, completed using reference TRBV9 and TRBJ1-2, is DSGVTQTPKHLITATGQRVTLRCSPRSGDLSVYWYQQSLDQGLQFLIQYYNGEERAKGNILERFSAQQFPDLHSELNLSSLELGDSALYFCASSTGQGGGYGYTFGSGTRLTVV.

CDR3 sequence: CSVEDRQAQETQYF. The CDR3 DNA sequence: TGCAGCGTTGAAGACCGACAGGCCCAAGAGACCCAGTACTTC. The chain carries TRBV29-1 and TRBJ2-5; D might be TRBD1 (6 bases). Deletions cut 0 bases from V and 1 base from J, with 9 bases between. Germline CDR1 SQVTM, CDR2 ANQGSEA. The CDR3 sequence is 14 residues long.

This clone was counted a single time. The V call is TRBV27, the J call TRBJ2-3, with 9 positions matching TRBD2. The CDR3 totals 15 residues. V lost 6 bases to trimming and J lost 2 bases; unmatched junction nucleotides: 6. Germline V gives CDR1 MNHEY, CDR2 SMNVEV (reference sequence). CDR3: CASSVSGGFTDTQYF. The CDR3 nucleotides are TGTGCCAGCAGCGTAAGCGGGGGGTTCACAGATACGCAGTATTTT.